Shown below are 16 T cell receptor beta chains from a single sample sequenced in a study of T cell changes during pregnancy in multiple sclerosis. Sequencing used immunoSEQ multiplex PCR; TCRdb keeps in-frame clones, though not all of them. The sample has about 42,000 clones, around 90% seen once; the top ten hold 0.75% to 1%. This sample comprised CD4+ T cells from peripheral blood mononuclear cells, obtained after pregnancy. The receptors come from a female donor with multiple sclerosis, enrolled in a pregnancy study.

The gene calls are TRBV7-9 and TRBJ2-3; weak D call: TRBD1 (6 bases). Trimming cost V 8 bases and J 0 bases, with 9 bases left between them. Germline V lookup: CDR1 SEHNR, CDR2 FQNEAQ (reference sequence). There are 13 residues in the CDR3. The CDR3 DNA reads as TGTGCCAGCGGTCAGGGGAGCACAGATACGCAGTATTTT. This sequence encodes CASGQGSTDTQYF.

The chain has TRBV6-5 and TRBJ1-5, with D perhaps matching TRBD1 (5 bases). Germline values: CDR1 MNHEY, CDR2 SVGAGI. The CDR3 has 14 residues. V was trimmed by 8 bases and J by 6 bases, leaving 17 bases between them. The CDR3 DNA reads TGTGCCAGCGCATTCCCAGGGTACGGTCAGCCCCAGCATTTT. This translates into CASAFPGYGQPQHF.

The rearrangement uses TRBV15 and TRBJ1-2, with 9 bases aligning to TRBD1. The CDR3 sequence is 15 residues long. The V gene end was trimmed by 3 bases and the J gene end by 4 bases; junction bases not matched to a gene: 6. Germline V gives CDR1 LNHNV, CDR2 YYDKDF (reference sequence). As DNA, the CDR3 is TGTGCCACCAGCAGCACGACAGGGGGAATCTATGGCTACACCTTC. It specifies CATSSTTGGIYGYTF.

The chain employs TRBV29-1 and TRBJ2-1; 10 bases line up with TRBD2. This CDR3 spans 17 amino acids. Per the germline V gene, CDR1 is SQVTM and CDR2 is ANQGSEA. The V and J ends lost 4 bases and 0 bases, in that order; junction bases with no gene match: 9. The DNA of the CDR3 is TGCAGCGTTGTTGGGACTAGCGAGGGTTCCTCCTACAATGAGCAGTTCTTC. It translates to CSVVGTSEGSSYNEQFF.

A note on this clone: Other DNA sequences within the sample encode an identical CDR3. This sequence joins TRBV9 and TRBJ1-6; 10 bases match TRBD1. This CDR3 contains 14 residues. V dropped 2 bases and J dropped 8; count of bases not matched to a gene: 1. CDR1 is SGDLS and CDR2 is YYNGEE in the germline V gene. The CDR3 bases are TGTGCCAGCAGCGTCGGACAGGGGGATTCACCCCTCCACTTT. Translated, it gives CASSVGQGDSPLHF.

The chain combines TRBV5-4 with TRBJ1-2; 7 bases fit TRBD1. The V segment lost 4 bases and the J segment 8 bases; nucleotides outside the gene matches: 8. Germline V gene lookup returns CDR1 SGHNT and CDR2 YYREEE (reference sequence). The CDR3 spans 13 residues. The CDR3 region is CASSPDRLGGYTF. The CDR3 DNA sequence: TGTGCCAGCAGCCCGGACAGGCTGGGAGGCTACACCTTC. Full variable domain (missing parts from reference TRBV5-4 and TRBJ1-2): ETGVTQSPTHLIKTRGQQVTLRCSSQSGHNTVSWYQQALGQGPQFIFQYYREEENGRGNFPPRFSGLQFPNYSSELNVNALELDDSALYLCASSPDRLGGYTFGSGTRLTVV.

The chain uses TRBV5-1 and TRBJ1-6; D perhaps matches TRBD1 (6 bases). V was trimmed by 6 bases and J by 8 bases, leaving 24 bases between them. Germline V lookup: CDR1 SGHRS, CDR2 YFSETQ. There are 17 residues in the CDR3. The CDR3 DNA sequence: TGCGCCAGCACCCCCGGGCTGGGGGCGCAAGGGCATTCACCCCTCCACTTT. Amino acid sequence: CASTPGLGAQGHSPLHF.

The V gene is TRBV27, the J gene TRBJ1-2; the D gene is possibly TRBD1 (5 bases). Trimming took 2 bases from V and 8 from J, leaving 15 bases between them. The germline gives CDR1 MNHEY, CDR2 SMNVEV (reference sequence). The CDR3 runs 14 residues. CDR3 protein: CASSLRAGRWGYTF. In DNA form, the CDR3 reads TGTGCCAGCAGTTTACGGGCAGGGCGGTGGGGCTACACCTTC.

The chain couples TRBV4-1 to TRBJ1-5; D gene unclear. V lost 2 bases and J 6 bases, leaving 17 bases between the germline ends. In germline, CDR1 is MGHRA, CDR2 YSYEKL. The CDR3 has 16 amino acids. CDR3 DNA sequence: TGCGCCAGCAGCCAATCTGGGCTGGGGAGATCTCAGCCCCAGCATTTT. It translates to CASSQSGLGRSQPQHF.

The table lists this clone with many counts. The chain combines TRBV7-6 with TRBJ2-2, with TRBD2 matching over 12 bases. CDR3 length equals 16 residues. J was trimmed by 6 bases and V by 4 bases; bases with no gene match: 6. The germline V gene has CDR1 SGHVS and CDR2 FNYEAQ. Here the CDR3 reads CASSWSSGGASGELFF. Here the CDR3 DNA reads TGTGCCAGCAGCTGGTCTAGCGGGGGGGCTTCCGGGGAGCTGTTTTTT.

The V call is TRBV2, the J call TRBJ2-1; 9 nucleotides align to TRBD2. The germline V gene has CDR1 SNHLY and CDR2 FYNNEI. The CDR3 has 15 residues. Losses at the gene ends were 4 bases for V and 7 bases for J; bases not matched to a gene: 8. CDR3 in amino acids: CASSAGRGGGNEQFF. CDR3 bases: TGTGCCAGCAGTGCAGGTCGCGGGGGGGGGAATGAGCAGTTCTTC.

The chain uses TRBV5-1 and TRBJ2-3; D is uncertain. V was shortened by 0 bases and J by 2 bases, with 7 bases between the two germline ends. CDR1 and CDR2 from the germline V gene are SGHRS and YFSETQ. This CDR3 region has 14 residues. The CDR3 DNA sequence: TGCGCCAGCAGCTTGGGGGCGATCACAGATACGCAGTATTTT. It translates to CASSLGAITDTQYF.

The chain is built from TRBV5-1 and TRBJ2-7; 8 bases agree with TRBD1. The trim removed 4 bases at V and 3 bases at J, leaving 9 bases unmatched. The CDR3 contains 15 residues. From germline, CDR1 is SGHRS and CDR2 YFSETQ. The CDR3, as DNA: TGCGCCAGCAGCGCGGCGGGACAGGAGTACTACGAGCAGTACTTC. This encodes CASSAAGQEYYEQYF.

The chain carries TRBV7-8 and TRBJ2-7, with 14 bases lining up with TRBD2. Germline V gene data show CDR1 as SGHVS and CDR2 as FQNEAQ. CDR3 length: 17 amino acids. The V segment lost 1 base and the J segment 5 bases; nucleotides outside the gene matches: 7. This CDR3 is CASSLGPVTSGGDEQYF. CDR3 DNA: TGTGCCAGCAGCTTAGGACCCGTGACTAGCGGGGGGGACGAGCAGTACTTC.

The chain employs TRBV29-1 and TRBJ1-2; maybe TRBD1 (6 bases). V was cut by 6 bases and J by 2 bases, with 19 bases left in between. In germline, CDR1 is SQVTM, CDR2 ANQGSEA. The CDR3 contains 15 residues. The CDR3 region is CSVKKTGLLNYGYTF. The CDR3 DNA follows: TGCAGCGTGAAAAAAACAGGGCTTCTAAACTATGGCTACACCTTC.

This chain links TRBV2 with TRBJ1-6; the match to TRBD1 covers 7 bases. The CDR3 spans 15 residues. The V segment lost 7 bases and the J segment 9 bases; nucleotides outside the gene matches: 12. Looked up from germline, CDR1 is SNHLY and CDR2 is FYNNEI. This CDR3 reads CASTRVRGMGSPLHF. CDR3 DNA: TGTGCCAGCACAAGGGTCAGGGGGATGGGTTCACCCCTCCACTTT. The full variable domain, completed using reference TRBV2 and TRBJ1-6, is EPEVTQTPSHQVTQMGQEVILRCVPISNHLYFYWYRQILGQKVEFLVSFYNNEISEKSEIFDDQFSVERPDGSNFTLKIRSTKLEDSAMYFCASTRVRGMGSPLHFGNGTRLTVT.